This T cell receptor beta chain was sequenced for a study of graft-versus-host responses after intestinal transplantation. Study as a whole: Recipients across the board were started on anti-thymocyte globulin induction, then kept on tacrolimus and steroids for about 3 years.

As for this clone: Its target is unknown.

Study findings and constraints: Detection of GvH clones occurred in recipient marrow, and some had their first appearance in ileum or blood. With peak circulating GvH clone levels came an association with early post-transplant HvG declines.

The protocol was immunoSEQ multiplex PCR, while the TCRdb copy is restricted to in-frame clones and leaves out a portion. The sample records fewer than 85,000 clones, about 94% being singletons. The source was unstimulated CD8+ T cells sorted from spleen or lymph node cells, collected before intestinal transplant. The receptor was isolated from a human donor who received an intestinal transplant.

Here the CDR3 DNA reads TGTGCCAGCAGTGACCCCCGGACAGGTGGTGGCTACACCTTC. Its protein is CASSDPRTGGGYTF. The gene calls are TRBV6-4 and TRBJ1-2; TRBD1 matches 7 bases. Germline CDR1 is MRHNA and CDR2 is SNTAGT. V lost 2 bases to trimming and J lost 7 bases; unmatched junction nucleotides: 7. The CDR3 loop spans 14 amino acids.